The 14 T cell receptor beta chains presented below share a single source sample, sequenced in a study of blood T cell repertoires in COVID-19. Method: immunoSEQ multiplex PCR; TCRdb's copy keeps in-frame clones and lacks some. Of about 230,000 clones listed, around 84% are singletons. The sample consisted of PBMCs or T cells enriched from blood (not recorded which). Receptor source: a man aged 18 to 35 who had recovered from COVID-19.

J is TRBJ1-1 and V is TRBV18; D is undetermined. Trimming cost V 3 bases and J 1 base, with 9 bases left between them. The V gene's germline CDR1 is KGHSH and CDR2 LQKENI. The CDR3 totals 14 residues. The CDR3 loop reads CASSPRSENTEAFF. CDR3 coding DNA: TGTGCCAGCTCACCGCGGAGCGAGAACACTGAAGCTTTCTTT.

The chain employs TRBV7-9 and TRBJ1-5; 9 nucleotides align to TRBD1. From germline, CDR1 is SEHNR and CDR2 FQNEAQ (reference sequence). The CDR3 is made up of 15 amino acids. The V segment lost 5 bases and the J segment 3 bases; nucleotides outside the gene matches: 5. The CDR3 region is CASSPGQGNNQPQHF. In DNA, the CDR3 is TGTGCCAGCAGCCCTGGACAGGGGAACAATCAGCCCCAGCATTTT.

This chain links TRBV27 with TRBJ1-1; the D gene is possibly TRBD1 (5 bases). Trimming shortened V by 1 base and J by 0 bases, and 15 bases separated the two germline ends. From germline, CDR1 is MNHEY and CDR2 SMNVEV (reference sequence). The CDR3 totals 17 residues. The CDR3 DNA reads as TGTGCCAGCAGTTTATGGGTTTCGCCAGGGCTGAACACTGAAGCTTTCTTT. Protein product: CASSLWVSPGLNTEAFF.

CDR3 residues: CASSQAGNRVAEAFF. The CDR3 DNA sequence: TGTGCCAGCAGCCAAGCTGGGAACAGGGTCGCTGAAGCTTTCTTT. The genes are TRBV3-1 (or the pseudogene TRBV3-2) and TRBJ1-1; D possibly corresponds to TRBD1 (6 bases). The ends were cut back, 1 base at V and 6 bases at J, with 15 bases in the middle. The germline CDR1 and CDR2 sequences are LGHDT and YNNKEL (reference sequence). The CDR3 loop spans 15 amino acids.

This chain uses TRBV19 with TRBJ1-2, with D possibly TRBD1 on 5 matching bases. V dropped 6 bases and J dropped 4 bases, with 18 bases sitting between them. The length of the CDR3 is 15 residues. The V gene's germline CDR1 is LNHDA and CDR2 SQIVND (reference sequence). This CDR3 is CASRRTGGPTYGYTF. CDR3 in DNA: TGTGCCAGTAGACGGACGGGGGGACCGACCTATGGCTACACCTTC.

The rearrangement joins TRBV5-1 to TRBJ2-1; TRBD2 aligns across 8 bases. CDR1 SGHRS and CDR2 YFSETQ come from the germline V gene. The ends lost 0 bases at V and 5 bases at J; junction bases unmatched: 4. The CDR3 loop spans 15 amino acids. The CDR3 sequence: CASSLGSGGNNEQFF. The CDR3 DNA is TGCGCCAGCAGCTTGGGTTCGGGAGGGAACAATGAGCAGTTCTTC.

The chain employs TRBV7-2 and TRBJ2-7; 7 bases map to TRBD1. Germline CDR1 is SGHTA and CDR2 is FQGNSA. The CDR3 covers 15 residues. The V segment lost 4 bases and the J segment 0 bases; nucleotides outside the gene matches: 6. The CDR3 reads CASSSDRSSSYEQYF. CDR3 in DNA: TGTGCCAGCAGCTCGGACAGGAGCAGCTCCTACGAGCAGTACTTC.

The rearrangement uses TRBV27 and TRBJ1-5; D not resolved. This CDR3 comprises 15 residues. The germline V gene has CDR1 MNHEY and CDR2 SMNVEV (reference sequence). The V end lost 3 bases, the J end lost 0 bases, and 9 bases lay between the germline ends. The CDR3 region has the DNA TGTGCCAGCAGTTTGTTCAGAGGTAGCAATCAGCCCCAGCATTTT. Translating it yields CASSLFRGSNQPQHF.

V and J are TRBV9 and TRBJ2-3; TRBD2 matches at 13 bases. J was trimmed by 3 bases and V by 2 bases; bases with no gene match: 3. The length of the CDR3 is 16 residues. The germline gives CDR1 SGDLS, CDR2 YYNGEE. DNA of the CDR3: TGTGCCAGCAGCGTGACTAGCGGGGGGTCGACAGATACGCAGTATTTT. Protein sequence: CASSVTSGGSTDTQYF.

The CDR3 DNA follows: TGTGCCAGCAGCCTGAGCTCTGGAAACACCATATATTTT. Amino acids: CASSLSSGNTIYF. The chain is built from TRBV12-3 or TRBV12-4 and TRBJ1-3; D uncertain. V lost 6 bases and J lost 0, with 6 bases in between. The CDR3 has 13 amino acids.

The chain has TRBV18 and TRBJ1-1, with 7 bases lining up with TRBD1. J gave up 8 bases and V 4 bases, and 10 bases lay outside the gene matches. Germline values: CDR1 KGHSH, CDR2 LQKENI. This CDR3 comprises 14 residues. The CDR3 protein is CASSLTTDRTEAFF. The CDR3 coding sequence is TGTGCCAGCTCACTCACTACGGACAGGACAGAAGCTTTCTTT.

J is TRBJ2-7 and V is TRBV7-6; no reliable D call. Trimming pared 4 bases from V and 0 bases from J, leaving 10 bases between. CDR1 and CDR2 (germline): SGHVS, FNYEAQ. CDR3 size: 14 residues. The CDR3, as DNA: TGTGCCAGCAGCTCCGACACCCACTCCTACGAGCAGTACTTC. This translates into CASSSDTHSYEQYF.

The V gene is TRBV7-2, the J gene TRBJ2-7; D may be TRBD2 (7 bases). The CDR3 length is 14 residues. V was shortened by 0 bases and J by 2 bases, with 8 bases between the two germline ends. Germline V gives CDR1 SGHTA, CDR2 FQGNSA. The CDR3 loop reads CASSLAGGPYEQYF. CDR3 sequence (DNA): TGTGCCAGCAGCTTAGCGGGGGGGCCCTACGAGCAGTACTTC.

V is TRBV6-5 and J is TRBJ1-2, with D perhaps TRBD1 (6 bases). In germline, CDR1 is MNHEY, CDR2 SVGAGI. Trimming removed 0 bases from V and 5 bases from J, with 13 bases in between. The CDR3 totals 15 residues. CDR3 region: CASSYSIAGVYGYTF. Written as DNA, the CDR3 is TGTGCCAGCAGTTACTCGATCGCAGGGGTGTATGGCTACACCTTC.